These 22 T cell receptor beta chains came from one sample sequenced in a study of blood T cell repertoires in COVID-19. TCRdb's copy holds only in-frame clones and misses some; the assay was immunoSEQ multiplex PCR. The table has some 150,000 clones, over 80% seen once. The sample taken for sequencing was peripheral blood. The receptor source for this set is a middle-aged man who had recovered from COVID-19.

V and J are TRBV9 and TRBJ1-4, with 7 positions matching TRBD1. After removal of 4 bases from V and 5 bases from J, the junction contained 8 bases not matched to a gene. CDR1 and CDR2 from the germline V gene are SGDLS and YYNGEE. This CDR3 spans 15 amino acids. CDR3 region: CASSPRGAANEKLFF. The CDR3 bases are TGTGCCAGCAGCCCCAGGGGGGCGGCCAATGAAAAACTGTTTTTT.

V gene TRBV6-5 combines with J gene TRBJ2-1; a possible D gene is TRBD2 (5 bases). Germline V gene lookup returns CDR1 MNHEY and CDR2 SVGAGI. CDR3 length equals 14 residues. V gave up 7 bases and J gave up 9 bases, with 19 bases separating them. The CDR3 region has the DNA TGTGCCAGCACCAAGGACGGGGAAGGGCTTGAGCAGTTCTTC. Translation: CASTKDGEGLEQFF.

The chain carries TRBV27 and TRBJ1-2, with D hard to call. This CDR3 spans 17 amino acids. V was trimmed by 2 bases and J by 3 bases, leaving 19 bases between them. Germline-derived CDR1 and CDR2 are MNHEY and SMNVEV (reference sequence). CDR3 DNA: TGTGCCAGCAGTTTAGGTGGCCCACCGGGGTGGGACTATGGCTACACCTTC. It codes for CASSLGGPPGWDYGYTF.

The chain recombines TRBV7-2 with TRBJ1-2, with D possibly being TRBD1 (5 bases). CDR3 length equals 14 residues. CDR1 and CDR2 (germline): SGHTA, FQGNSA. Trimming removed 4 bases from V and 4 bases from J, with 13 bases in between. In DNA form, the CDR3 reads TGTGCCAGCAGCTCATTCAGGGAAACCTATGGCTACACCTTC. Translating gives CASSSFRETYGYTF.

V is TRBV12-5 and J is TRBJ1-2, with D possibly being TRBD1 (5 bases). In germline, CDR1 is LGHNT, CDR2 FRNRAP. The CDR3 consists of 14 residues. V gave up 0 bases and J gave up 8 bases, with 13 bases separating them. The CDR3 DNA is TGTGCTAGTGGTTTGGTGATAGGGGTCAACGGCTACACCTTC. The encoded protein is CASGLVIGVNGYTF.

This chain links TRBV7-9 with TRBJ2-7, with D unresolved. Germline assignment: CDR1 SEHNR and CDR2 FQNEAQ (reference sequence). The V and J ends lost 1 base and 3 bases respectively, with 10 bases between them. This CDR3 has 14 residues. The CDR3 DNA is TGTGCCAGCAGCTTAGGCGGCATAGGCTACGAGCAGTACTTC. It specifies CASSLGGIGYEQYF.

The J gene is TRBJ1-1, the V gene TRBV5-1, with TRBD1 identical over 7 bases. V shed 3 bases, J shed 11 bases, and the junction held 13 bases outside the gene matches. There are 14 residues in the CDR3. Germline V gene lookup returns CDR1 SGHRS and CDR2 YFSETQ. CDR3 nucleotide sequence: TGCGCCAGCAGCTCGGGGACAGACCTACAAAGGGCTTTCTTT. Its protein product is CASSSGTDLQRAFF.

The V and J genes are TRBV6-4 and TRBJ2-6; the D gene is possibly TRBD2 (6 bases). V was cut by 2 bases and J by 1 base, with 12 bases left in between. This CDR3 comprises 17 residues. CDR1 is MRHNA, CDR2 SNTAGT, per germline. Here the CDR3 DNA reads TGTGCCAGCAGTGACCGGGGGTTATCTTCTGGGGCCAACGTCCTGACTTTC. Translating it yields CASSDRGLSSGANVLTF.

This chain joins TRBV18 and TRBJ1-3; maybe TRBD1 (5 bases). CDR1 is KGHSH and CDR2 is LQKENI in the germline V gene. This CDR3 has 18 residues. The V end was cut by 0 bases, the J end by 2 bases, with 17 bases between. The CDR3 DNA follows: TGTGCCAGCTCACCACCGGTCTATCCAGGGCAAACTGGAAACACCATATATTTT. Protein: CASSPPVYPGQTGNTIYF.

This clone was picked up one time. V gene TRBV5-6 combines with J gene TRBJ2-3, with 7 bases aligning to TRBD2. The CDR3 has 14 residues. The ends lost 4 bases at V and 0 bases at J; junction bases unmatched: 2. Germline V CDR1 and CDR2: SGHDT, YYEEEE. CDR3 sequence reads: CASSGGVSTDTQYF. The CDR3 region has the DNA TGTGCCAGCAGCGGGGGGGTCAGCACAGATACGCAGTATTTT.

V is TRBV9 and J is TRBJ2-5, with 9 bases fitting TRBD2. CDR1 SGDLS and CDR2 YYNGEE come from the germline V gene. J was trimmed by 6 bases and V by 0 bases; bases with no gene match: 6. This CDR3 is 15 amino acids long. CDR3 DNA: TGTGCCAGCAGCGTAGAAGCGGGGGGCGGGAAGACCCAGTACTTC. Protein product: CASSVEAGGGKTQYF.

The chain carries TRBV6-6 and TRBJ2-3; 7 positions match TRBD2. In germline, CDR1 is MNHNY, CDR2 SVGAGI (reference sequence). V lost 6 bases and J lost 3; bases outside the gene matches: 9. CDR3 length: 15 amino acids. The CDR3 region has the DNA TGTGCCAGCAGGGCCCAAGCGGGGTCGACAGATACGCAGTATTTT. Translating it yields CASRAQAGSTDTQYF.

The V call is TRBV19, the J call TRBJ1-2; no clear D. The CDR3 covers 13 residues. The V end lost 5 bases, the J end lost 4 bases, and 11 bases lay between the germline ends. Germline V lookup: CDR1 LNHDA, CDR2 SQIVND (reference sequence). For the CDR3, the DNA is TGTGCCAGTAGTCGGGGATTGCCCTATGGCTACACCTTC. Residues: CASSRGLPYGYTF.

V gene TRBV7-9 combines with J gene TRBJ1-2, with 11 positions matching TRBD1. Looked up from germline, CDR1 is SEHNR and CDR2 is FQNEAQ (reference sequence). The CDR3 extends over 15 amino acids. V lost 1 base, J lost 5 bases, and 3 bases stayed unmatched. The CDR3 DNA reads as TGTGCCAGCAGCTTAGAAGGGGACAGGGGGTATGGCTACACCTTC. Translation: CASSLEGDRGYGYTF.

This rearrangement joins TRBV4-3 to TRBJ1-4; TRBD1 agrees at 11 bases. Germline V gene data show CDR1 as LGHNA and CDR2 as YSLEER. With 0 bases clipped from V and 7 bases from J, the junction kept 4 bases outside the gene matches. This CDR3 has 16 amino acids. The DNA for the CDR3 is TGCGCCAGCAGCCAAGATAGTGGGACAGGGGGTGAAAAACTGTTTTTT. It encodes CASSQDSGTGGEKLFF.

The chain carries TRBV19 and TRBJ1-3; D possibly corresponds to TRBD1 (6 bases). The V and J ends lost 5 bases and 4 bases respectively, with 24 bases between them. The CDR3 is made up of 18 amino acids. CDR1 is LNHDA and CDR2 is SQIVND in the germline V gene (reference sequence). The CDR3 DNA reads TGTGCCAGTAGTGGCCAGGAGTCAGGGGCATTCTCCGGAAACACCATATATTTT. Translating it yields CASSGQESGAFSGNTIYF.

This rearrangement joins TRBV24-1 to TRBJ1-1; D unresolved. CDR1 and CDR2 from the germline V gene are KGHDR and SFDVKD. Trimming pared 4 bases from V and 2 bases from J, leaving 13 bases between. This CDR3 region has 15 residues. In DNA form, the CDR3 reads TGTGCCACCAGTGAGCGGGAGGACTTAAACACTGAAGCTTTCTTT. It encodes CATSEREDLNTEAFF.

J is TRBJ2-3 and V is TRBV9; 12 bases are shared with TRBD2. The V gene's germline CDR1 is SGDLS and CDR2 YYNGEE. Germline trimming cut 4 bases from V and 3 bases from J; bases unmatched to any gene: 6. The CDR3 length is 16 residues. In DNA form, the CDR3 reads TGTGCCAGCAGCTTGACTAGCGGGGGATTGACAGATACGCAGTATTTT. Its protein product is CASSLTSGGLTDTQYF.

The J gene is TRBJ2-5, the V gene TRBV3-1 (or the pseudogene TRBV3-2), with a possible D match to TRBD2 (6 bases). V dropped 4 bases and J dropped 0 bases, with 15 bases sitting between them. The germline CDR1 and CDR2 sequences are LGHDT and YNNKEL (reference sequence). The CDR3 is 16 residues long. The CDR3 nucleotides read TGTGCCAGCAGCCTAGGTGGAGTAGCGGACCAAGAGACCCAGTACTTC. It yields the protein CASSLGGVADQETQYF.

The chain recombines TRBV19 with TRBJ1-2; D gene uncertain. Trimming removed 6 bases at V and 6 bases at J, with 17 bases between. CDR1 and CDR2 (germline): LNHDA, SQIVND (reference sequence). The CDR3 is 14 amino acids. The CDR3 sequence is CASSPVTARNGYTF. In nucleotides, the CDR3 is TGTGCCAGTAGCCCGGTAACGGCTAGGAATGGCTACACCTTC.

The V call is TRBV19, the J call TRBJ2-3; 8 nucleotides line up with TRBD1. The CDR3 is 15 amino acids. Losses at the gene ends were 3 bases for V and 3 bases for J; bases not matched to a gene: 5. Germline CDR1 and CDR2: LNHDA and SQIVND (reference sequence). This chain's CDR3 is CASSMRQGATDTQYF. DNA for the CDR3: TGTGCCAGTAGTATGCGGCAGGGGGCGACAGATACGCAGTATTTT.

This chain uses TRBV6-2 or TRBV6-3 with TRBJ2-1, with 8 bases matching TRBD2. CDR3 length equals 16 residues. Germline V gene lookup returns CDR1 MNHEY and CDR2 SVGEGT. V lost 0 bases, J lost 6 bases, and 7 bases stayed unmatched. The DNA of the CDR3 is TGTGCCAGCAGTTACTCGGAGGCGGGGGGCCTCAATGAGCAGTTCTTC. It encodes CASSYSEAGGLNEQFF.